This T cell receptor (beta chain) appears in the sequencing data of a study of T cells in Graves' hyperthyroidism and ophthalmopathy. This clonotype came up a few times. The investigators amplified TCR beta CDR3 regions from RNA transcripts. Carried out on the TCR CDR3, a first-round RT-PCR used the HTBI primer set. One entry per CDR3 protein results from TCRdb running MiXCR on the multiplex PCR reads. Counted here are some 580,000 distinct CDR3 sequences, roughly 16% occurring once; the ten biggest clones make up around 3.5%. The CDR3 has 15 residues. V was shortened by 0 bases and J by 4 bases, with 13 bases between the two germline ends. Germline values: CDR1 MGHRA, CDR2 YSYEKL.

The chain couples TRBV4-1 to TRBJ2-7; no clear D. Sequencing was carried out using blood. This TCR derives from a woman aged 40 to 49 with Graves' ophthalmopathy. The CDR3 coding sequence is TGCGCCAGCAGCCAAGATCCCTCAACACTGTACGAGCAGTACTTC. Translating it yields CASSQDPSTLYEQYF.